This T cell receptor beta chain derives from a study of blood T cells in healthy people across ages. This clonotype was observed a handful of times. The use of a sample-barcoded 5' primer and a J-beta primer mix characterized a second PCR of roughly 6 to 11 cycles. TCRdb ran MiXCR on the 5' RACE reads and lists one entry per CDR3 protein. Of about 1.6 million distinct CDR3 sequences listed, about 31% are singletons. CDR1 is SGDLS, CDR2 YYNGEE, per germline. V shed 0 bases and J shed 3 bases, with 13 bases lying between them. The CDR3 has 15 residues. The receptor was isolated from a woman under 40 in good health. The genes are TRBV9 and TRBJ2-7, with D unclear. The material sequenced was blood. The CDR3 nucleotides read TGTGCCAGCAGCGTAGGGGCAGCGTCCAACTACGAGCAGTACTTC. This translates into CASSVGAASNYEQYF.